The clone carrying this T cell receptor (beta chain) was seen many times. The data were taken from a study of CD8 T cells in ankylosing spondylitis. Germline-derived CDR1 and CDR2 are SQVTM and ANQGSEA. The CDR3 consists of 14 residues. V gave up 0 bases and J gave up 2 bases, with 11 bases separating them. A quantitative 5'-RACE method, one with molecular barcodes, was used to make TCR beta libraries. Each CDR3 protein gets one entry after TCRdb re-called the 5' RACE reads with MiXCR. The sample shows around 340,000 distinct CDR3 sequences, 20% of them seen only once. Specimen: blood, either unsorted or a sorted T cell fraction (not recorded which). The sequence was collected from a male donor with ankylosing spondylitis or in good health (not recorded which). J is TRBJ2-7 and V is TRBV29-1; D not resolved. The CDR3 protein is CSVEDGSEAYEQYF. The CDR3 DNA sequence: TGCAGCGTTGAAGATGGAAGCGAGGCCTACGAGCAGTACTTC.